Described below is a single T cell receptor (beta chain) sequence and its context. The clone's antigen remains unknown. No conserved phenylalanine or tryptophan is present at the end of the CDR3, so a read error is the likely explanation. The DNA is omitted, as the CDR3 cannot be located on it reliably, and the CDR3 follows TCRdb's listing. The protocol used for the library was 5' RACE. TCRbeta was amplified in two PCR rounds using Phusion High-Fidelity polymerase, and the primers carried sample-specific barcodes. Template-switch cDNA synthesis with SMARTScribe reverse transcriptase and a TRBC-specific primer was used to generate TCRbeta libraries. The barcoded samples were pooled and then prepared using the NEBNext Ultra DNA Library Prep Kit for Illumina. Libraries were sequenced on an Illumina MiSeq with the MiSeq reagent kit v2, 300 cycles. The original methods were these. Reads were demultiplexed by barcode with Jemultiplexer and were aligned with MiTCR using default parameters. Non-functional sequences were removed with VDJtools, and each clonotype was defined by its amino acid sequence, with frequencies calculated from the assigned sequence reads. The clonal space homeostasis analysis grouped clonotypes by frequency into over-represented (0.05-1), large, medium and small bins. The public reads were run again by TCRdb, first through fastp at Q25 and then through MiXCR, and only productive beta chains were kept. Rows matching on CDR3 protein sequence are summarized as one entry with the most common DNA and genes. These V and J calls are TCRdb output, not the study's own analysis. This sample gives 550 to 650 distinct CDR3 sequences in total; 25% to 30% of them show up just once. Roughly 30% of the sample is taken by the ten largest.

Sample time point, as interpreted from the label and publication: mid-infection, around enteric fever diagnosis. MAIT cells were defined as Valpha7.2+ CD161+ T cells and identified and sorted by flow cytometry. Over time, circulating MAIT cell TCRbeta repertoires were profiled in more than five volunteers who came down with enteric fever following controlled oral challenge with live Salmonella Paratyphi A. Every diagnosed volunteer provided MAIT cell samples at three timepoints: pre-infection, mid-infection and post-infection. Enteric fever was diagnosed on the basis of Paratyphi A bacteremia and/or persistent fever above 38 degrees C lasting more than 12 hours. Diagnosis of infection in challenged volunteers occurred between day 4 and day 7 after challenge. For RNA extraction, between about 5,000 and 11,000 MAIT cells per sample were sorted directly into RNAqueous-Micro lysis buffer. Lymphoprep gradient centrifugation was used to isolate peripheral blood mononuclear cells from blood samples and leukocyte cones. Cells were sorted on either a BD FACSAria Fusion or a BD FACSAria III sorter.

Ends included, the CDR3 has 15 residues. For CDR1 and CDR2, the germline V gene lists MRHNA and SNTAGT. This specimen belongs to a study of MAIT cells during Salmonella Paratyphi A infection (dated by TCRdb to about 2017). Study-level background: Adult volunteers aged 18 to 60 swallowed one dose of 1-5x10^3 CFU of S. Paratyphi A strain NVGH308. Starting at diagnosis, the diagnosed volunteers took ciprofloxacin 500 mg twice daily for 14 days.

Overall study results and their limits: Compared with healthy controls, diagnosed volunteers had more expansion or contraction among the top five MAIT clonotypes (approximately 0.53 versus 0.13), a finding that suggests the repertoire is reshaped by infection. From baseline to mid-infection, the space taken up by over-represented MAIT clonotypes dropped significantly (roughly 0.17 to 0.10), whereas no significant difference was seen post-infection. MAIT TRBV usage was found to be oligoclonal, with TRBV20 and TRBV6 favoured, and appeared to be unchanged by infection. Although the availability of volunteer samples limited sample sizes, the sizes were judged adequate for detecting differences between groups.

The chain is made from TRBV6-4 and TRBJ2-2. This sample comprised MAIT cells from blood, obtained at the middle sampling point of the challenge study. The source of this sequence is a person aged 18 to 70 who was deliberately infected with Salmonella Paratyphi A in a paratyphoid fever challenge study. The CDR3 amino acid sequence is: CASSEEQGNTGELCG.